This T cell receptor (beta chain) is drawn from a study of blood T cells in healthy people across ages. Findings of the study overall: Older individuals had lower TCR beta diversity per million T cells (the decline was roughly linear).

This CDR3 is built from 11 residues. V dropped 6 bases and J dropped 8 bases, with 6 bases sitting between them. In germline, CDR1 is SGHRS, CDR2 YFSETQ. The use of a sample-barcoded 5' primer and a J-beta primer mix characterized a second PCR of about 6 to 11 cycles. The study obtained at least 3 million CDR3-containing paired-end reads from every sample. In TCRdb, the 5' RACE reads were re-called with MiXCR into one record per CDR3 protein. The sample records 700,000 to 900,000 distinct CDR3 sequences, 53% being singletons. This clonotype was seen a handful of times. Its antigen is undetermined. The sample was blood. V usage is TRBV5-1 and J usage is TRBJ2-6; no reliable D call. The sequence derives from a man of 80 years or more in good health. The CDR3 DNA reads as TGCGCCAGCACCAAATCCAACGTCCTGACTTTC. Its protein product is CASTKSNVLTF.